The clone carrying this T cell receptor (beta chain) was seen more than once but under ten times. TCRdb analysed the 5' RACE reads with MiXCR anew, one entry per CDR3 protein. The top ten clones hold 4.3% of a sample with hundreds of thousands of distinct CDR3 sequences, about 20% of them seen once. The sample comes from a study of identical twins. Germline V gives CDR1 SGHRS, CDR2 YFSETQ. The CDR3 has 14 residues. The V and J ends lost 0 bases and 1 base respectively, with 8 bases between them. These same data were also listed under a study on T cells expressing NK-cell markers. From that paper: A range of about 1.0-7.0% of CD8+ T cells consisted of dominant NKG2C+ clonotypes in more than five donors.

The chain is built from TRBV5-1 and TRBJ2-7; TRBD2 is a possible D gene (5 bases). This sequence originates from a woman aged 18-35 years in good health. Specimen: PBMCs. The CDR3 DNA reads TGCGCCAGCAGCTTGGAGCGGAGGTCCTACGAGCAGTACTTC. As protein: CASSLERRSYEQYF. Complete variable domain (other parts from reference TRBV5-1 and TRBJ2-7): KAGVTQTPRYLIKTRGQQVTLSCSPISGHRSVSWYQQTPGQGLQFLFEYFSETQRNKGNFPGRFSGRQFSNSRSEMNVSTLELGDSALYLCASSLERRSYEQYFGPGTRLTVT.